The 6 T cell receptor beta chains reported below all come from one sample, sequenced in a study of regulatory dendritic cells for organ transplantation. Using immunoSEQ multiplex PCR, the repertoire was profiled, and TCRdb retains in-frame clones only, with some absent. Here the sample spans approximately 12,000 clones, under 90% being singletons. Antigens of these TCRs are unknown. Sorted subsets were CFSE-labeled and cultured less than six days with allogeneic dendritic cells. Sequencing was done on a sample of naive CD8+ T cells from blood cultured with regulatory dendritic cells. The subset: CD45RA+ naive T cells. The receptors here all came from a human donor in good health.

This chain connects TRBV30 to TRBJ1-1; D is perhaps TRBD1 (6 bases). The CDR3 runs 13 residues. Germline CDR1 and CDR2: GTSNPN and SVGIG (reference sequence). Between the trimmed V and J ends, which lost 4 bases and 5 bases, there was a span of 14 bases. The CDR3 bases are TGTGCCTGGAAAACAGGGCCAGGTACTGAAGCTTTCTTT. Translation gives CAWKTGPGTEAFF.

The gene calls are TRBV19 and TRBJ2-3; 10 bases match TRBD2. Per germline, CDR1 LNHDA and CDR2 SQIVND (reference sequence). Losses at the gene ends were 6 bases for V and 2 bases for J; bases not matched to a gene: 14. The CDR3 is 18 residues long. CDR3 protein: CASRGLSGRAGSTDTQYF. Written as DNA, the CDR3 is TGTGCCAGTAGGGGATTAAGCGGGAGGGCCGGGTCCACAGATACGCAGTATTTT. Filled out from reference TRBV19 and TRBJ2-3, the complete variable domain reads DGGITQSPKYLFRKEGQNVTLSCEQNLNHDAMYWYRQDPGQGLRLIYYSQIVNDFQKGDIAEGYSVSREKKESFPLTVTSAQKNPTAFYLCASRGLSGRAGSTDTQYFGPGTRLTVL.

V gene TRBV27 combines with J gene TRBJ1-5; 8 nucleotides align to TRBD1. The CDR3 length is 16 residues. Per the germline V gene, CDR1 is MNHEY and CDR2 is SMNVEV (reference sequence). Trimming cost V 8 bases and J 5 bases; bases outside gene matches: 14. This CDR3 reads CASAHGQGTGYQPQHF. CDR3 nucleotide sequence: TGTGCCAGCGCCCATGGACAGGGCACAGGCTATCAGCCCCAGCATTTT.

The CDR3 coding sequence is TGCGCCAGCAGCCCTCAGCTGGACAGGCCGAACACTGAAGCTTTCTTT. This codes for CASSPQLDRPNTEAFF. V gene TRBV4-1 combines with J gene TRBJ1-1; 7 bases fit TRBD1. The CDR3 extends over 16 amino acids. Germline V gene sequence: CDR1 MGHRA, CDR2 YSYEKL. Germline trimming cut 4 bases from V and 1 base from J; bases unmatched to any gene: 9.

The chain employs TRBV28 and TRBJ1-2, with D tentatively TRBD1 (6 bases). Germline-derived CDR1 and CDR2 are MDHEN and SYDVKM. The CDR3 is 16 amino acids. Trimming stripped 8 bases from V and 5 bases from J, with 24 bases between. The CDR3 nucleotides read TGTGCCAGCGCAGCGGAACTCCGAAGGGGGGTATATGGCTACACCTTC. This codes for CASAAELRRGVYGYTF.

CDR3 in DNA: TGTGCCAGCAGTTTTTCTAAGGTCCCTCCACTGGGACAGAACTATGGCTACACCTTC. Residues: CASSFSKVPPLGQNYGYTF. V usage is TRBV28 and J usage is TRBJ1-2, with 7 nucleotides matching TRBD1. The CDR3 runs to 19 residues. Germline-derived CDR1 and CDR2 are MDHEN and SYDVKM. Unmatched junction bases numbered 18, after V lost 3 bases and J lost 2 bases.